What follows is one T cell receptor (beta chain) and its context. Its recognized antigen is unknown. Base qualities are not provided; no much larger clone lies one nucleotide away. The germline V and J ends show losses of 7 bases and 5 bases respectively, and no gene match explains 9 bases of the junction. The germline V gene gives CDR1 as SQVTM and CDR2 as ANQGSEA. Reading from cysteine to phenylalanine, the CDR3 counts 14 amino acids. The entry retains the CDR3 DNA only, 42 bases that are in frame from base 1. These data are taken from a study of cytomegalovirus exposure and HLA in healthy donors (dated by TCRdb to 2016 to 2017). Regarding the research as a whole: An earlier analysis of a few hundred of the donors reported over 250 Gb of sequence data and 95 million to 130 million unique TCR beta sequences obtained from around 180 million T cells. An early release covering just under 650 HLA-typed donors comprised 250 to 350 gigabases of sequencing data and some 79 million unique TCR sequences. The genetic ancestry cluster associated with self-reported Caucasian donors included 70% to 85% of the approximately 430 genotyped donors. The study was designed to test whether signatures of past pathogen exposure could be identified by cataloging public T cell receptors. The T cell repertoires of around 730 subjects were profiled by immunosequencing and related to cytomegalovirus serostatus. Along with the roughly 700-subject first cohort, a separate validation cohort of 120 different subjects was used. The study combined high-throughput TCR immunosequencing, statistical association of individual TCRs with disease status, and machine learning to predict cytomegalovirus infection status. In a later analysis, previously published TCR beta repertoires from some 640 donors were re-analyzed and high-resolution HLA genotyping was added so that TCR occurrence patterns could be studied. Rather than using new phenotypic data, the later analysis identified candidate immune exposures from TCR beta sequences and from how often those sequences occurred across donors. To decide whether each TCR beta V gene segment behaved as functional or pseudogenic, an earlier analysis of some 580 of the donors relied on high-throughput TCR beta sequencing. Donor age, sex, ethnicity and CMV serostatus were compiled alongside the repertoire data. A later genetic analysis took genome-wide SNP genotypes for about 65% of the 666 donors and used that subset as a discovery cohort. Every repertoire in the discovery cohort had been generated on one and the same sequencing platform. Both class I and class II loci were covered by HLA typing, at four-digit resolution. Typing coverage varied by locus: roughly 620-630 donors for A, B, C, DRB1 and DQB1; roughly 560 for DQA1; about 590 for DPA1; roughly 470 for DPB1. Five DR-DQ haplotypes were treated as single units for association and clustering because of strong linkage in the cohort. Among about 400 genotyped donors of the cohort, an average of roughly 230,000 unique TCR beta nucleotide sequences was sequenced per donor, of which about 19% were non-productive.

Library preparation used the immunoSEQ multiplex PCR assay. For the multiplex PCR, a mixture combining 60 forward primers for TCR Vbeta segments and 13 reverse primers for TCR Jbeta segments was used. The CDR3 region of rearranged TCR beta genes was amplified from genomic DNA by a multiplex PCR assay. On the Illumina HiSeq System, the amplified TCR beta libraries were sequenced as 87-base-pair reads. Per the authors' processing: A later analysis tallied tens of millions of unique TCR beta chains across the 660 or so repertoires, and approximately 12 million of those chains were shared by two or more donors. Raw reads were error-corrected and collapsed into unique sequences with a nearest-neighbor algorithm that merged closely related sequences to remove PCR and sequencing errors. CDR3 sequences were aligned to IMGT reference sequences to assign V, D and J gene segments. Each retained sequence needed at least a six-nucleotide match to both a V gene segment and a J gene segment. Rearrangements were called productive when the CDR3 lacked stop codons and stayed in frame with V and J; all others were non-productive. CDR3 was defined according to IMGT convention as the region running from the second conserved V-encoded cysteine to the conserved J-encoded phenylalanine. The earlier analysis of approximately 500 of the donors excluded sequences that lacked an unambiguous match to a single V gene segment. An earlier analysis of a few hundred of the donors classified V segments as functional when productive rearrangements were above 56.7% and as segregating when the standard deviation between donors was above 5%. A statistical classification framework was developed to diagnose cytomegalovirus status using the catalog of TCR beta chain sequences. In a later analysis, V and J genes were assigned by comparing TCR nucleotide sequences against IMGT/GENE-DB human TR gene sequences. A later analysis assigned CDR3 sequences and most-parsimonious VDJ recombination scenarios with the TCRdist pipeline. In a later analysis, each TCR beta chain was defined by its CDR3 amino acid sequence together with its V-gene family, and reads without a unique V-gene family were excluded. A later analysis removed several hundred highly shared, low-generation-probability nucleotide sequences to deal with suspected cross-contamination and a sequencing artifact. In a later analysis, a clonal expansion index for each public chain was calculated from normalized within-repertoire ranks of inferred template counts. A later analysis computed generation probabilities with a VDJ recombination model fitted to out-of-frame rearrangements, and checked the results against IGoR. In a later analysis, TCR-TCR, TCR-HLA and TCR-CMV co-occurrence was scored with hypergeometric tests, and a repertoire-size bias correction was applied to TCR pairs. In a later analysis, false discovery rates were estimated by permuting HLA or CMV assignments 20 times. A later analysis grouped co-occurring TCRs with DBSCAN, adding TCRdist sequence similarity when clustering within HLA-allele-positive subsets. Repertoires with fewer than 30,000 or more than 120,000 public chains, plus five repertoires with anomalous nucleotide sharing, were excluded from co-occurrence clustering. TCRdb carries this immuneACCESS record with in-frame sequences only. Its versions omit some clonotypes, under half of them owing to an unresolved V gene in the studies checked, with the rest unexplained. That table supplies the V and J calls and clone size; D and trimming were determined from the DNA. In all, the sample holds roughly 220,000 clones, and 60% to 80% of those were seen once. Under 2% of the sample belongs to the ten largest clones.

Broad study findings and their caveats: The classifier was reported to diagnose cytomegalovirus status with high specificity and sensitivity in both the original and validation cohorts. According to the authors, the approach could potentially be generalized to other disease states and immunological phenotypes. In a later analysis, the rate of TCR association differed among HLA loci, with DRB1 alleles having the most associated TCRs and HLA-C alleles having the fewest. In a later analysis, HLA-associated TCR beta chains showed more clonal expansion and lower generation probabilities than non-associated chains that were equally common. While some public TCRs were present in many individuals, most TCR sequences turned up only very rarely across donors. Linkage disequilibrium might explain the correlated functional status among segregating V segments, but an unknown experimental factor could not be excluded. According to a later genetic analysis, donors in an Asian-associated ancestry cluster had fewer N-insertions in productive TCRs than the approximately 690-donor mean. Three of the identified cytomegalovirus-associated TCR beta chains were confirmed in vitro to be specific for cytomegalovirus antigens. A cluster of highly shared sequence variants was judged likely to represent a technical artifact of the sequencing pipeline. The cohort was sequenced for TCR beta chains only, and without alpha or paired-chain data the features that could be detected were limited. Because counts were too low, about 15 rarely observed V segments, including chromosome 9 orphons, were left out of the earlier analysis of several hundred of the donors. Specific HLA alleles were associated with 15,000 to 20,000 TCR beta sequences at a false discovery rate of 0.05 in a later analysis. Several of the top co-occurrence clusters appeared to be linked to parvovirus B19, influenza, CMV and Epstein-Barr virus, according to a later analysis. A later genetic analysis associated a missense DCLRE1C variant with V-gene and J-gene trimming of TCR beta chains, and an independent cohort replicated the association. An earlier analysis of around 540 of the donors showed that most TCR beta V segments appeared in productive rearrangements either about 90% or about 30% of the time, which broadly matched IMGT annotations. In a later analysis, most CMV-associated TCR beta chains were found to appear HLA-restricted, with HLA associations seemingly driven largely by CMV exposure. Because the 87-base-pair reads could not distinguish some IMGT-functional V segments, including TRBV6-2 and TRBV6-3, those segments were excluded. Assigning TCR associations to individual alleles was difficult when HLA alleles, especially DR and DQ, strongly co-occurred. A further reported finding was that TCR beta sequences accurately predicted the HLA-A and HLA-B alleles for most subjects in the first cohort. The study listed 164 TCR beta chains as associated with cytomegalovirus. The only immune exposure information available for the cohort was CMV serostatus. HLA typing was unavailable for some donors at each locus, so association tests used only the typed subset. Sequencing depth was assumed to be roughly uniform across donors in the presence/absence analyses, though that assumption may not hold.

In total, roughly 710 healthy bone marrow donors made up the cohort. Cohort members were all nominally healthy when sampled, although unrecorded immune exposures were likely present. The donor was CMV seronegative and was included in the group of over 300 seronegative cohort members. Each donor provided a peripheral blood sample, and peripheral blood mononuclear cells were used for TCR beta sequencing. Genomic DNA was extracted from the blood cell samples with the Qiagen DNeasy Blood Extraction Kit. Rearrangement joined TRBV29-1 to TRBJ2-1; 9 bases in between match TRBD1. Sequenced sample: PBMCs. The receptor was derived from a woman aged 25 to 45 in good health and CMV-seronegative. CDR3 reads: CSGLGQGPHNEQFF. DNA sequence: TGCAGCGGCCTAGGACAGGGGCCCCACAATGAGCAGTTCTTC.